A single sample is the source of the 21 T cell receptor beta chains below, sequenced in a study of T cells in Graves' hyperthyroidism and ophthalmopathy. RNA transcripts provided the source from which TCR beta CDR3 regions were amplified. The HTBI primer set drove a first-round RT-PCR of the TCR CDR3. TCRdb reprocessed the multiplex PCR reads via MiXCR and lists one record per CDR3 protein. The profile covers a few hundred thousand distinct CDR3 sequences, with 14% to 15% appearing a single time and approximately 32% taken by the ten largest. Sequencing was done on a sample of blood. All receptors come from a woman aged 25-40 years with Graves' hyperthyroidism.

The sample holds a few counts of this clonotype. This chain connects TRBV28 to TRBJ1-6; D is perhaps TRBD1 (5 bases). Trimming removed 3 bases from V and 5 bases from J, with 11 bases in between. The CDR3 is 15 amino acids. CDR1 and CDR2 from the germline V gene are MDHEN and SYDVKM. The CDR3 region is CASSFRDGHNSPLHF. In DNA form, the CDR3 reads TGTGCCAGCAGTTTCCGGGACGGACATAATTCACCCCTCCACTTT.

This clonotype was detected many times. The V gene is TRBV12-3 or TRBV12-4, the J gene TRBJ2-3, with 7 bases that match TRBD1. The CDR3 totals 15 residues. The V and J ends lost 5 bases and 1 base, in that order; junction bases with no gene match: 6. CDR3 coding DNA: TGTGCCAGCAGTAAACCCGGGACAGGCACAGATACGCAGTATTTT. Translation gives CASSKPGTGTDTQYF.

The CDR3 protein is CASSLTGTGGFGYTF. The CDR3 DNA reads as TGTGCCAGCAGCTTAACCGGGACAGGGGGCTTTGGCTACACCTTC. The genes are TRBV11-2 and TRBJ1-2; 12 positions match TRBD1. J gave up 7 bases and V 2 bases, and 5 bases lay outside the gene matches. CDR1 SGHAT and CDR2 FQNNGV come from the germline V gene. The CDR3 is made up of 15 amino acids. The whole variable domain, filled in from reference TRBV11-2 and TRBJ1-2, reads EAGVAQSPRYKIIEKRQSVAFWCNPISGHATLYWYQQILGQGPKLLIQFQNNGVVDDSQLPKDRFSAERLKGVDSTLKIQPAKLEDSAVYLCASSLTGTGGFGYTFGSGTRLTVV.

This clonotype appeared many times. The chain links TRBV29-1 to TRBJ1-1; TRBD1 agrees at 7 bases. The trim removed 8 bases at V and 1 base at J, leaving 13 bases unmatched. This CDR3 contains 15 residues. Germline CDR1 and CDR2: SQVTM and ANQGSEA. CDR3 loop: CSTRQGGGQNTEAFF. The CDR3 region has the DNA TGCAGCACGCGCCAGGGGGGTGGGCAGAACACTGAAGCTTTCTTT.

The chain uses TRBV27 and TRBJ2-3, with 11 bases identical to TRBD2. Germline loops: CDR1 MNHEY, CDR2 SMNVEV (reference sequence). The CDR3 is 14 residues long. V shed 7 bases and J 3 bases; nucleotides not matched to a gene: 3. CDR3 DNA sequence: TGTGCCAGCAAACGGACTAGCGGGACAGATACGCAGTATTTT. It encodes CASKRTSGTDTQYF.

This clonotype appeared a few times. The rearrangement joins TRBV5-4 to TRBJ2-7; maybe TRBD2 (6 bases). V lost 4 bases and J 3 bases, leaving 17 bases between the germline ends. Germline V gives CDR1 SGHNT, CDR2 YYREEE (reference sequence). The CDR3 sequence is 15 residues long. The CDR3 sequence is CASSLGGRGSYEQYF. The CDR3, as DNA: TGTGCCAGCAGCCTGGGAGGCCGGGGGAGCTACGAGCAGTACTTC.

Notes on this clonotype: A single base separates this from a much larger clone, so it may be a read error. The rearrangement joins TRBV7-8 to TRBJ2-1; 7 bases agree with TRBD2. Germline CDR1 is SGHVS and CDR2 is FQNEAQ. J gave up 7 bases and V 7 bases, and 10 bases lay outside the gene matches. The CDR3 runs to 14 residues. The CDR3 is CASTPGGFLNEQFF. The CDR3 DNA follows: TGTGCCAGCACCCCCGGGGGGTTTTTGAATGAGCAGTTCTTC.

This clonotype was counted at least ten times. The CDR3 protein is CSARAGGNYGYTF. DNA of the CDR3: TGCAGTGCTAGAGCTGGGGGTAACTATGGCTACACCTTC. V and J are TRBV20-1 and TRBJ1-2; D perhaps matches TRBD1 (5 bases). The germline V and J ends were trimmed by 1 base and 1 base, with 7 bases remaining between them. The germline V gene encodes CDR1 DFQATT and CDR2 SNEGSKA (reference sequence). This CDR3 spans 13 amino acids.

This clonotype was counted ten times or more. The CDR3 is CASSQGFSLQETQYF. The CDR3 nucleotides read TGTGCCAGCAGCCAAGGTTTCTCCCTCCAAGAGACCCAGTACTTC. The chain carries TRBV3-1 and TRBJ2-5; D is undetermined. V was cut by 1 base and J by 1 base, with 10 bases left in between. CDR3 size: 15 residues. The germline V gene has CDR1 LGHDT and CDR2 YNNKEL (reference sequence).

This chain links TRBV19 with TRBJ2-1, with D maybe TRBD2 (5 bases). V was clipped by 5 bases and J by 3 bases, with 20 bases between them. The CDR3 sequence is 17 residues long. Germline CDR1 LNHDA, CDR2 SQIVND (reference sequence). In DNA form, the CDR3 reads TGTGCCAGTAGTTTCGAGCGGATAATCTCTGACTACAATGAGCAGTTCTTC. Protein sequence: CASSFERIISDYNEQFF.

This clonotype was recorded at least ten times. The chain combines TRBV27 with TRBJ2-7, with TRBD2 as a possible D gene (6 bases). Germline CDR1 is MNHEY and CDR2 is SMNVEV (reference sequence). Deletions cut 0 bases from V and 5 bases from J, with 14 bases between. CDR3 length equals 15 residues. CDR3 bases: TGTGCCAGCAGTTTATCGGCGGGGTCGATCCACGAGCAGTACTTC. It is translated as CASSLSAGSIHEQYF.

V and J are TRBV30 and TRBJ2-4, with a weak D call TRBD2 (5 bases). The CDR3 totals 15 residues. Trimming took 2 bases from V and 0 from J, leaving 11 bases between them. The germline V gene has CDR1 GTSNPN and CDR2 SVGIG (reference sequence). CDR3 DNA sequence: TGTGCCTGGAGTTCGGACTGGCTAGCCAAAAACATTCAGTACTTC. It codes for CAWSSDWLAKNIQYF.

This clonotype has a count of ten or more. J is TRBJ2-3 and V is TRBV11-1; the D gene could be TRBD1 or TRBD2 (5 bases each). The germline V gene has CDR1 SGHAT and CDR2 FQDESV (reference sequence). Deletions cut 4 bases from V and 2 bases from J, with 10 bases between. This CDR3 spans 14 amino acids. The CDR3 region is CASSSTGLTDTQYF. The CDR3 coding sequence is TGTGCCAGCAGCTCTACGGGGCTCACAGATACGCAGTATTTT.

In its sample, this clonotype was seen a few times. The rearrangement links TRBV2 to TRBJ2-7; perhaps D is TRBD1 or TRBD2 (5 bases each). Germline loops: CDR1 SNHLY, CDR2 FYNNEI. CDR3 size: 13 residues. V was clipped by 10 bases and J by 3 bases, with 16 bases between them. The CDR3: CATQGRSLYEQYF. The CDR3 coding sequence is TGTGCCACCCAGGGACGGAGTCTCTACGAGCAGTACTTC.

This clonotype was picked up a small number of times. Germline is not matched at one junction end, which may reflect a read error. The CDR3 is CASSLARYSEQFF. CDR3 in DNA: TGTGCCAGCAGCTTGGCTAGATACAGTGAGCAGTTCTTC. The J gene is TRBJ2-1, the V gene TRBV5-6; D unresolved. The germline gives CDR1 SGHDT, CDR2 YYEEEE. This CDR3 is 13 amino acids long.

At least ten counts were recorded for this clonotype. CDR3 region: CSVELGAVKETQYF. CDR3 in DNA: TGCAGCGTTGAATTGGGGGCCGTGAAGGAGACCCAGTACTTC. The chain joins TRBV29-1 to TRBJ2-5, with D possibly matching TRBD1 (6 bases). This CDR3 contains 14 residues. CDR1 is SQVTM, CDR2 ANQGSEA, per germline. Deletions cut 2 bases from V and 5 bases from J, with 15 bases between. Using reference TRBV29-1 and TRBJ2-5 for the parts outside the CDR3, the full variable domain is SAVISQKPSRDICQRGTSLTIQCQVDSQVTMMFWYRQQPGQSLTLIATANQGSEATYESGFVIDKFPISRPNLTFSTLTVSNMSPEDSSIYLCSVELGAVKETQYFGPGTRLLVL.

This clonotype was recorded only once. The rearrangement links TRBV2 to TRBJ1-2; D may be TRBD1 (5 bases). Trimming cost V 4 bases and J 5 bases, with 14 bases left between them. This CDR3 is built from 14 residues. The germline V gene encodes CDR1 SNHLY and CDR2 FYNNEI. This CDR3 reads CASSATGTLYGYTF. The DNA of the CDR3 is TGTGCCAGCAGTGCGACCGGGACCTTATATGGCTACACCTTC.

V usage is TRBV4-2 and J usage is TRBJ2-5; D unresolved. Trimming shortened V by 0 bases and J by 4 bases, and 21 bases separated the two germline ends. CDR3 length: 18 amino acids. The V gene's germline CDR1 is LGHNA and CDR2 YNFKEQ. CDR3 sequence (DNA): TGTGCCAGCAGCCAAGATAGTTCTTTTGCTAGGCTCCTAGAGACCCAGTACTTC. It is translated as CASSQDSSFARLLETQYF.

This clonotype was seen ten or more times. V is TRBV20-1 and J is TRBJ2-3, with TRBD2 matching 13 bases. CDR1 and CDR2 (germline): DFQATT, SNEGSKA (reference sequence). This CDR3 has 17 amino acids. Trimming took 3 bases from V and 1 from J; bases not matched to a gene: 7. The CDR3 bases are TGCAGTGCTAGGGGGGGACTAGCGGGAAGAGGCACAGATACGCAGTATTTT. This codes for CSARGGLAGRGTDTQYF.

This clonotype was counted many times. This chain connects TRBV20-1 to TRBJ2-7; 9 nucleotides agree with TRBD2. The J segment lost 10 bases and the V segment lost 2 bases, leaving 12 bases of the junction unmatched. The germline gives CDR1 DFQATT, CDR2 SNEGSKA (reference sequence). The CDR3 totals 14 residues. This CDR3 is CSARRLAGTSEQYF. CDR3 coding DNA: TGCAGTGCTAGAAGGCTAGCGGGGACATCGGAACAGTACTTC.

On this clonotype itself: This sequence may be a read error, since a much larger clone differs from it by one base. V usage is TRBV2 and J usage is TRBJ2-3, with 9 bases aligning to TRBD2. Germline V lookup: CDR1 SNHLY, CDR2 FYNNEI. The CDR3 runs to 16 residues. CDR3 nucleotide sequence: TGTGGCAGCAGTACTCTTAGCGGGAGTTACACAGATACGCAGTATTTT. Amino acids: CGSSTLSGSYTDTQYF.